The TCR beta chain described here comes from a study of Ad26.COV2.S vaccination and SARS-CoV-2 variants. This CDR3 is built from 16 residues. Germline V CDR1 and CDR2: MDHEN, SYDVKM. After removal of 8 bases from V and 0 bases from J, the junction contained 10 bases not matched to a gene. Measured with immunoSEQ multiplex PCR; TCRdb has only the in-frame clones, and not every one. The data show roughly 100,000 clones, with around 80% seen just once and approximately 15% held by the top ten. General observations from the study: Vaccinees displayed broader spike-specific TCR repertoires than placebo recipients. Breadth and depth estimates from TCRs may understate total T cell responses. Similar non-spike TCR breadth was observed in recipients of vaccine and of placebo. Considerable breadth of spike-specific CD8+ and CD4+ T cell responses has reportedly been documented following vaccination.

Points on this clone: Its antigen remains unidentified.

The chain uses TRBV28 and TRBJ1-3; 7 bases line up with TRBD1. This clonotype originated in a human donor who had recovered from COVID-19. The material was peripheral blood, obtained after recovery from COVID-19. For the CDR3, the DNA is TGTGCCAGCTCTGACCCCGGACAGGTCTCTGGAAACACCATATATTTT. The encoded protein is CASSDPGQVSGNTIYF. The full variable domain, completed using reference TRBV28 and TRBJ1-3, is DVKVTQSSRYLVKRTGEKVFLECVQDMDHENMFWYRQDPGLGLRLIYFSYDVKMKEKGDIPEGYSVSREKKERFSLILESASTNQTSMYLCASSDPGQVSGNTIYFGEGSWLTVV.